This T cell receptor beta chain derives from a study of blood T cell repertoires in COVID-19. Generated by immunoSEQ multiplex PCR, the TCRdb table keeps only in-frame clones and is missing some. Of 300,000 or so clones listed, 70% to 90% are singletons. CDR1 SGHDT and CDR2 YYEEEE come from the germline V gene. This CDR3 comprises 16 residues. The trim removed 3 bases at V and 2 bases at J, leaving 5 bases unmatched. The receptor was derived from a woman aged 25 to 39 who had recovered from COVID-19. The genes are TRBV5-6 and TRBJ2-2; TRBD1 matches at 9 bases. The material sequenced was PBMCs or T cells enriched from blood (not recorded which). Here the CDR3 reads CASSWTGAGNTGELFF. CDR3 bases: TGTGCCAGCAGCTGGACAGGGGCCGGCAACACCGGGGAGCTGTTTTTT.